This TCR beta chain came from a study of response to subunit inactivated influenza vaccine. Study outcomes and limitations: T cells newly recruited by each seasonal influenza vaccination are few, the authors suggested.

Comments on this clonotype: Antigen: not known.

Using its own MiXCR run on the RT-PCR reads, TCRdb lists one record per CDR3 protein. In the table there are approximately 700,000 distinct CDR3 sequences, around a sixth of which are singletons. The sample in question was PBMCs from blood, obtained approximately 12 days after vaccination. The origin of this receptor is a man aged 50 or older who received an inactivated influenza vaccine.

The DNA for the CDR3 is TGTGCCAGCAGCCCCAGAGGGCGACAGGGCGCTGGTGGAAACACCATATATTTT. Protein sequence: CASSPRGRQGAGGNTIYF. This sequence joins TRBV11-1 and TRBJ1-3; 7 bases agree with TRBD1. The J segment lost 3 bases and the V segment lost 5 bases, leaving 16 bases of the junction unmatched. CDR1 and CDR2 (germline): SGHAT, FQDESV (reference sequence). The CDR3 extends over 18 amino acids. Based on the CDR3 plus reference TRBV11-1 and TRBJ1-3, the full variable domain is EAEVAQSPRYKITEKSQAVAFWCDPISGHATLYWYRQILGQGPELLVQFQDESVVDDSQLPKDRFSAERLKGVDSTLKIQPAELGDSAMYLCASSPRGRQGAGGNTIYFGEGSWLTVV.